Listed here are 20 T cell receptor beta chains from one sample, sequenced in a study of tumor-infiltrating lymphocytes in oesophageal squamous cell carcinoma. MiXCR, run by TCRdb on the reads, gives a single entry per CDR3 protein. The profile shows more than 9,500 distinct CDR3 sequences, roughly 60% of them singletons. The sequencing input was blood. The receptors stem from a female donor with esophageal squamous cell carcinoma.

This chain uses TRBV6-2 or TRBV6-3 with TRBJ2-3, with 9 bases that match TRBD1. The DNA matches TRBJ1-2 better at its end, which makes the J call doubtful. The CDR3 totals 13 residues. Germline CDR1 MNHEY, CDR2 SVGEGT. CDR3 sequence reads: CASGDRAGYGYTF. The CDR3 bases are TGTGCCAGTGGGGACAGGGCTGGCTATGGCTACACCTTC.

The chain has TRBV9 and TRBJ2-3; D is unresolved. With the DNA end fitting TRBJ2-1 better, the J assignment may be wrong. This CDR3 is built from 12 residues. The V gene's germline CDR1 is SGDLS and CDR2 YYNGEE. CDR3 coding DNA: TGTGCCAGCAGCGTAGTGGCTGATGAGCAGTTCTTC. The encoded protein is CASSVVADEQFF.

Of note for this clonotype: The conserved phenylalanine or tryptophan is not found at the CDR3 terminus, so this likely reflects a read error. The rearrangement links TRBV6-8 to TRBJ1-1; 8 bases are a match to TRBD1. This CDR3 has 17 amino acids. Germline CDR1 is MNHGY and CDR2 is SAAAGT. Unmatched junction bases numbered 12, after V lost 5 bases and J lost 1 base. Here the CDR3 DNA reads TGTGCCAGCAGTGGACGACGGCAGGGGGCAGGGAACACTGAAGCTTTCTAT. Encoded protein: CASSGRRQGAGNTEAFY.

The rearrangement uses TRBV6-1 and TRBJ2-4; D may be TRBD1 or TRBD2 (5 bases each). The DNA end favors TRBJ2-1, so the J call may be wrong. The CDR3 runs to 15 residues. Germline V gene data show CDR1 as MNHNS and CDR2 as SASEGT. DNA for the CDR3: TGTGCCAGCAGTGATACCGGGACCCCCTTCTACGAGCAGTTCTTC. It specifies CASSDTGTPFYEQFF.

This clonotype was seen at least ten times. V is TRBV6-6 and J is TRBJ2-5; D unclear. The CDR3 is made up of 14 amino acids. V lost 2 bases to trimming and J lost 2 bases, with 9 bases between them. Germline V gene sequence: CDR1 MNHNY, CDR2 SVGAGI (reference sequence). Written as DNA, the CDR3 is TGTGCCAGCAGTTACGGGGTAGGGCAAGAGACCCAGTACTTC. It translates to CASSYGVGQETQYF.

The chain couples TRBV9 to TRBJ2-2; a weak D match, TRBD1 (6 bases). This CDR3 is built from 14 residues. V lost 9 bases and J lost 0, with 12 bases in between. From germline, CDR1 is SGDLS and CDR2 YYNGEE. CDR3 nucleotides: TGTGCCACCAGACAGGCGGCGAACACCGGGGAGCTGTTTTTT. Translating it yields CATRQAANTGELFF.

The rearrangement joins TRBV11-2 to TRBJ1-2; D is unresolved. Germline V gene sequence: CDR1 SGHAT, CDR2 FQNNGV. The CDR3 covers 13 residues. V shed 1 base and J shed 13 bases, with 16 bases lying between them. DNA for the CDR3: TGTGCCAGCAGCTTAGTCCTGGAACTCATCTCCACCTTC. It yields the protein CASSLVLELISTF.

This clonotype was seen more than once but under ten times. The chain combines TRBV12-3 or TRBV12-4 with TRBJ2-1; 11 nucleotides match TRBD2. V trimming: 1 base; J trimming: 8 bases; junction bases outside the gene matches: 7. This CDR3 is built from 16 residues. CDR3 nucleotides: TGTGCCAGCAGTTTAGAGCTAGCGGGGGGATTGTATGAGCAGTTCTTC. Translating it yields CASSLELAGGLYEQFF.

The chain's CDR3 is CASSYSGRVLGTDTQYF. The CDR3 region has the DNA TGTGCCAGCAGTTACTCTGGGCGCGTGCTGGGCACAGATACGCAGTATTTT. V is TRBV6-6 and J is TRBJ2-3; D is undetermined. V was trimmed by 0 bases and J by 1 base, leaving 14 bases between them. The CDR3 runs 17 residues. CDR1 and CDR2 from the germline V gene are MNHNY and SVGAGI (reference sequence).

This chain joins TRBV7-2 and TRBJ2-7, with 10 bases aligning to TRBD1. The J call may be incorrect, as the DNA end agrees better with TRBJ2-1. The CDR3 consists of 15 residues. Germline lookup yields CDR1 SGHTA and CDR2 FQGNSA. For the CDR3, the DNA is TGTGCCAGCAGCCCCCAGGGACAGGGGCACAATGAGCAGTTCTTC. Translating it yields CASSPQGQGHNEQFF.

This sequence joins TRBV12-3 or TRBV12-4 and TRBJ1-5; D not resolved. Trimming took off 3 bases at V and 4 bases at J, with 4 bases between the two ends. The CDR3 is 12 amino acids. This CDR3 reads CASSFVNQPQHF. CDR3 nucleotide sequence: TGTGCCAGCAGTTTCGTTAATCAGCCCCAGCATTTT.

This clonotype has ten or more counts. The rearrangement uses TRBV7-2 and TRBJ2-1; 7 bases are shared with TRBD2. CDR1 is SGHTA, CDR2 FQGNSA, per germline. This CDR3 has 16 amino acids. V shed 2 bases and J 7 bases; nucleotides not matched to a gene: 11. The CDR3 sequence is CASSLPRVVGGNEQFF. CDR3 coding DNA: TGTGCCAGCAGCTTACCGCGAGTGGTGGGGGGGAATGAGCAGTTCTTC.

V and J are TRBV12-3 or TRBV12-4 and TRBJ2-1; 9 nucleotides align to TRBD1. The CDR3 extends over 15 amino acids. Trimming cost V 4 bases and J 3 bases; bases outside gene matches: 4. CDR3 protein: CASSSGQGVYNEQFF. DNA for the CDR3: TGTGCCAGCAGTTCGGGACAGGGCGTCTACAATGAGCAGTTCTTC.

This clonotype has more than one count but fewer than ten. Since the CDR3 does not end with the conserved phenylalanine or tryptophan, this likely comes from a read error. The DNA is left out, because the CDR3 cannot be placed on it with certainty; the CDR3 is given as TCRdb lists it. J is TRBJ2-1 and V is TRBV12-3 or TRBV12-4; TRBD1 reflects the table's D call only, with no check against the DNA. The CDR3 has 15 amino acids, counting both end residues. The CDR3 loop is CASSLRGGNGYTFGS.

The V call is TRBV7-2, the J call TRBJ2-5; 16 nucleotides align to TRBD2. The J call may not be correct, given that the DNA end is closer to TRBJ2-7. The CDR3 is 15 amino acids. Germline-derived CDR1 and CDR2 are SGHTA and FQGNSA. CDR3 region: CASSWGLAGGYEQYF. In DNA form, the CDR3 reads TGTGCCAGCAGCTGGGGACTAGCGGGAGGGTACGAGCAGTACTTC.

The V gene is TRBV7-9, the J gene TRBJ2-5, with D hard to call. TRBJ2-7 explains the end of the DNA better; the J call may be wrong. The CDR3 has 14 residues. From germline, CDR1 is SEHNR and CDR2 FQNEAQ (reference sequence). The CDR3 loop is CASRPVVGSYEQYF. The CDR3 DNA sequence: TGTGCCAGCAGGCCGGTTGTTGGATCCTACGAGCAGTACTTC.

The V gene is TRBV7-8, the J gene TRBJ2-7, with 11 bases identical to TRBD2. CDR3 length equals 18 residues. J lost 2 bases, V lost 0 bases, and 9 bases had no gene match. CDR1 is SGHVS, CDR2 FQNEAQ, per germline. The CDR3 DNA sequence: TGTGCCAGCAGCTTAGCGGGGGGCACTAGCGGGAGAACCTACGAGCAGTACTTC. Its translation is CASSLAGGTSGRTYEQYF.

The V and J genes are TRBV7-6 and TRBJ1-1, with D possibly matching TRBD1 (5 bases). V was clipped by 5 bases and J by 1 base, with 8 bases between them. This CDR3 is built from 13 residues. CDR1 and CDR2 (germline): SGHVS, FNYEAQ. CDR3 DNA sequence: TGTGCCAGCAGCCCGACAGAGAACACTGAAGCTTTCTTT. The encoded protein is CASSPTENTEAFF.

The genes are TRBV7-8 and TRBJ2-3; TRBD1 matches 9 bases. The CDR3 has 15 residues. Per the germline V gene, CDR1 is SGHVS and CDR2 is FQNEAQ. The V segment lost 5 bases and the J segment 3 bases; nucleotides outside the gene matches: 6. The CDR3 sequence: CASSEGQGRTDTQYF. The CDR3 DNA is TGTGCCAGCAGCGAGGGACAGGGCCGGACAGATACGCAGTATTTT.

The V gene is TRBV7-4, the J gene TRBJ2-4; the D call may be TRBD1 or TRBD2 (6 bases each). The germline CDR1 and CDR2 sequences are SGHVT and SQSDAQ. The CDR3 has 16 residues. V lost 6 bases and J lost 0, with 15 bases in between. The CDR3 nucleotides are TGTGCCAGCAGTCTACAGGGACTGAAAGCCAAAAACATTCAGTACTTC. Protein sequence: CASSLQGLKAKNIQYF.